This T cell receptor beta chain emerged from a study of T cells in Graves' hyperthyroidism and ophthalmopathy. This clonotype was picked up many times. Its antigen is unidentified. The CDR3 has 13 residues. Trimming took off 6 bases at V and 6 bases at J, with 16 bases between the two ends. The V gene's germline CDR1 is DFQATT and CDR2 SNEGSKA (reference sequence). Amplified regions were TCR beta CDR3 sequences from RNA transcripts. Initially, a first-round RT-PCR of the TCR CDR3 employed the HTBI primer set. TCRdb recomputed calls from the multiplex PCR reads with MiXCR, one row per CDR3 protein. The data contain under 400,000 distinct CDR3 sequences, approximately 15% of them singletons. Overall study results and limits: In the blood, most expanded thyroid clonotypes above 0.001 appeared as well.

Hyperthyroidism was newly diagnosed in patients aged 18 to 65 (duration under 2 months). Diagnosing involved the use of clinical symptoms, serum thyroxine and TRAb, thyroid ultrasound and orbital computed tomography. It was 10 ml of fresh peripheral blood that supplied the PBMCs. This sequence was found in a man younger than 40 with Graves' hyperthyroidism. The specimen was blood. The J gene is TRBJ2-3, the V gene TRBV20-1; D is undetermined. The CDR3 loop reads CSASWGSADTQYF. CDR3 DNA: TGCAGTGCCTCCTGGGGTTCAGCGGATACGCAGTATTTT.